This T cell receptor (beta chain) was sequenced in a study of T cell responses to AZD1222 COVID-19 vaccine. Findings and limits, study-wide: Spike-spanning, vaccine-associated CD4 TCRs were dominant at 160-218 and 743-854. Donors skewed white British and female; clonal diversity was possibly underestimated. Spike-specific TCR breadth and depth both grew after two AZD1222 doses. Repertoire sampling happened only post peak T cell response.

Per the germline V gene, CDR1 is LNHDA and CDR2 is SQIVND (reference sequence). CDR3 length: 11 amino acids. Trimming stripped 3 bases from V and 6 bases from J, with 4 bases between. The method was immunoSEQ multiplex PCR; TCRdb's version includes in-frame clones alone and lacks a portion of them. The sample consists of about 100,000 clones, about 92% of them appearing once. In regard to this clone: Its target is unknown.

This specimen was peripheral blood, taken 28 days after the second AZD1222 dose. The receptor's source is an adult who received the AZD1222 COVID-19 vaccine. The chain couples TRBV19 to TRBJ2-3; D is undetermined. The CDR3 bases are TGTGCCAGTAGTATTCGGGATACGCAGTATTTT. Protein sequence: CASSIRDTQYF.